The clone carrying this T cell receptor beta chain was observed a handful of times. Its target is unknown. The source of the sample is a study of shared clonotypes between healthy human individuals. Study-wide findings and caveats: Of the naive CD4 clonotypes, 4% to 5% were shared across four donors. Larger estimated richness was generally seen in naive subsets than in memory subsets.

Germline V gene lookup returns CDR1 SGHRS and CDR2 YFSETQ. V dropped 1 base and J dropped 7; count of bases not matched to a gene: 6. This CDR3 has 15 amino acids. The protocol was immunoSEQ multiplex PCR, while the TCRdb copy is restricted to in-frame clones and leaves out a portion. The sample shows 95,000 to 120,000 clones, 68% of them seen only once. The source is a woman aged 25 to 39 in good health. Sequencing input: memory CD8+ T cells sorted from blood. Described subset: CD45RO+ cells pooled with CCR7-negative TemRA cells. This chain links TRBV5-1 with TRBJ2-1; the match to TRBD2 covers 9 bases. DNA for the CDR3: TGCGCCAGCAGCTTGAGTAGCGGGAGTCGTAATGAGCAGTTCTTC. Its translation: CASSLSSGSRNEQFF.